This TCR beta chain was captured by sequencing in a study of T cells in women clearing cervical HPV infection. Overall study context: Blood came at first lesion visit for cases, post-clearance for controls. Study-wide results and limits: TRBV6-7 relative abundance averaged roughly 0.099% in cases and approximately 0.15% in controls.

Genomic DNA, averaging roughly 1,200 ng per sample, yielded TCR beta CDR3 via immunoSEQ. The method was immunoSEQ multiplex PCR; TCRdb's version includes in-frame clones alone and lacks a portion of them. The sample spans around 21,000 clones; the ten largest clones claim 5% to 6.5%. Germline assignment: CDR1 SGHVS and CDR2 FQNEAQ. The CDR3 runs to 16 residues. V gave up 5 bases and J gave up 0 bases; unmatched junction bases: 9. Comment on this clone: Its antigen is not identified. Sequencing ends 3 residues short of the CDR3 end; the germline J gene provides the rest.

Source material: blood buffy coat. V gene TRBV7-8 combines with J gene TRBJ1-2, with TRBD1 matching 7 bases. The receptor was isolated from a woman aged 18 to 75 with a cervical HPV16 infection that either progressed to CIN3+ or cleared (not recorded which). CDR3 DNA (partial): TGTGCCAGCAGCGGAACCGGGACAGCAACTAACTATGGC. The encoded protein is CASSGTGTATNYG. The entire CDR3 protein is CASSGTGTATNYGYTF.